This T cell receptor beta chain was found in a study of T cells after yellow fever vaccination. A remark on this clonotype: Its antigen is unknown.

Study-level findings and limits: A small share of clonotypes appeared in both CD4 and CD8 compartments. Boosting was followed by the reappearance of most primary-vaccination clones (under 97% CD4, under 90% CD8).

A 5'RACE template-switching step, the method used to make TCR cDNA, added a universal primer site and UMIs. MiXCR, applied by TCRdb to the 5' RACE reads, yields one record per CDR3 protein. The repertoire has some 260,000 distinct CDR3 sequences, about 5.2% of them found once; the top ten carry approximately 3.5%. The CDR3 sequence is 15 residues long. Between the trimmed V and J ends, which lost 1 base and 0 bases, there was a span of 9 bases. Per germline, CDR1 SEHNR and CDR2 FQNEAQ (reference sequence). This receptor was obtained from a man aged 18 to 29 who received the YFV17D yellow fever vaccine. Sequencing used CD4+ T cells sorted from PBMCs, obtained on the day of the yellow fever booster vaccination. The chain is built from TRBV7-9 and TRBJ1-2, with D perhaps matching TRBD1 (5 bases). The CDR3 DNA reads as TGTGCCAGCAGCTTAGTCCGGGGCCCTAACTATGGCTACACCTTC. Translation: CASSLVRGPNYGYTF.